This TCR beta chain was retrieved from a study of graft-versus-host responses after intestinal transplantation. Across the study: All recipients were transplanted with multivisceral, liver-intestinal, or isolated intestinal grafts. Anti-thymocyte globulin was used for induction in all recipients, who then took tacrolimus and steroids for two to four years. Study-wide points: GvH clones detected in recipient marrow included some appearing first in ileum or blood. After transplant, early declines in HvG clones were associated with peak levels of circulating GvH clones.

Trimming shortened V by 6 bases and J by 2 bases, and 10 bases separated the two germline ends. The CDR3 contains 12 residues. The germline V gene has CDR1 SQVTM and CDR2 ANQGSEA. In this sample, this clone turned up once. Its target is unknown. Only in-frame clones appear in the TCRdb table, and some are missing; sequencing was by immunoSEQ multiplex PCR. This table holds some 84,000 clones, approximately 78% found once. The V gene is TRBV29-1, the J gene TRBJ2-5; TRBD1 is a possible D gene (6 bases). This receptor was taken from a human donor who received an intestinal transplant. The sample in question was unstimulated CD4+ T cells sorted from spleen or lymph node cells, obtained before intestinal transplant. For the CDR3, the DNA is TGCAGCGTATCACAGGGACAAGAGACCCAGTACTTC. Its protein product is CSVSQGQETQYF.